This entry lists 8 T cell receptor beta chains sequenced from one sample in a study of response to subunit inactivated influenza vaccine. A single record per CDR3 protein comes from TCRdb applying MiXCR to the RT-PCR reads. The repertoire consists of over 300,000 distinct CDR3 sequences, with around a fifth occurring once and the leading ten covering 10%. The sequencing here drew on PBMCs from blood, taken less than 22 months after vaccination. The receptors were gathered from a man aged 45-69 years who received an inactivated influenza vaccine.

This chain joins TRBV12-3 or TRBV12-4 and TRBJ2-7; TRBD2 aligns across 15 bases. This CDR3 is 17 amino acids long. Trimming removed 5 bases from V and 2 bases from J; junction bases left unmatched: 7. In nucleotides, the CDR3 is TGTGCCAGCAGTGAGGGGACTAGCGGGGGGTCCCCCTACGAGCAGTACTTC. Residues: CASSEGTSGGSPYEQYF.

For the CDR3, the DNA is TGTGCCAGCTCACCAAAAGGTCATAGCTCCTACAATGAGCAGTTCTTC. This translates into CASSPKGHSSYNEQFF. J is TRBJ2-1 and V is TRBV18; D uncertain. From germline, CDR1 is KGHSH and CDR2 LQKENI. The V and J ends lost 2 bases and 0 bases respectively, with 11 bases between them. The CDR3 has 16 residues.

This clonotype came up a few times. CDR3 bases: TGTGCCAGCAGTGAAACCGGGACAGGGGATGAAAAACTGTTTTTT. Amino acid sequence: CASSETGTGDEKLFF. The rearrangement joins TRBV12-3 or TRBV12-4 to TRBJ1-4; TRBD1 agrees at 10 bases. The trim removed 5 bases at V and 6 bases at J, leaving 6 bases unmatched. This CDR3 contains 15 residues.

This clonotype showed up just a few times. The chain is built from TRBV20-1 and TRBJ2-4; possibly TRBD1 for D (6 bases). V shed 4 bases and J shed 2 bases, with 12 bases lying between them. This CDR3 region has 14 residues. Germline CDR1 reads DFQATT; CDR2 reads SNEGSKA (reference sequence). This CDR3 is CSAIAGDSKNIQYF. In DNA, the CDR3 is TGCAGTGCTATAGCAGGGGATTCCAAAAACATTCAGTACTTC.

The count of this clonotype is one. The V gene is TRBV21-1, the J gene TRBJ2-6; TRBD1 is the table's D call, not checked against the DNA. TRBV21-1 is classified as a pseudogene. CDR3 size: 13 residues. CDR3 bases: TGTGCCAGCAAAGGGGCAGGGGCCAACGTCCTGACTTTC. This codes for CASKGAGANVLTF.

This clonotype occurred a few times. V gene TRBV7-8 combines with J gene TRBJ1-1, with D perhaps matching TRBD1 (5 bases). V gave up 1 base and J gave up 4 bases, with 13 bases separating them. Per the germline V gene, CDR1 is SGHVS and CDR2 is FQNEAQ. The CDR3 extends over 15 amino acids. CDR3 amino acids: CASSLGVGGGTEAFF. The DNA of the CDR3 is TGTGCCAGCAGCTTAGGGGTCGGGGGGGGCACTGAAGCTTTCTTT.

The chain is built from TRBV27 and TRBJ2-2; D is undetermined. The V and J ends lost 4 bases and 5 bases respectively, with 11 bases between them. Germline CDR1 is MNHEY and CDR2 is SMNVEV (reference sequence). The CDR3 extends over 14 amino acids. CDR3 sequence: CASSYQTYTGELFF. The CDR3 DNA follows: TGTGCCAGCAGTTATCAAACATATACCGGGGAGCTGTTTTTT.

A remark on this clonotype: The germline gene is not matched at one end of the junction; a read error may be the cause. The V call is TRBV4-2, the J call TRBJ1-2, with 10 bases matching TRBD1. The CDR3 is 15 amino acids. Germline values: CDR1 LGHNA, CDR2 YNFKEQ. CDR3 DNA sequence: TGTTCCAGCAGCCCGATCGGAAGGGACAGGGGCAGCTACACCTTC. It translates to CSSSPIGRDRGSYTF.